This T cell receptor (beta chain) was sequenced in a study of blood T cell repertoires in COVID-19. About the research overall: COVID-19 samples from acute and convalescent phases originated in the United States, Italy and Spain. T cells, B-cell-depleted T cells, or PBMCs supplied cDNA or gDNA.

CDR1 SGHKS and CDR2 YYEKEE come from the germline V gene (reference sequence). V gave up 5 bases and J gave up 4 bases, with 19 bases separating them. This CDR3 spans 15 amino acids. This clone occurred once. Seattle patient enrollment occurred during active infection, with longitudinal follow-up thereafter. Authors' processing steps: How many nucleated cells were present was estimated from reference gene primer amplification. Repertoires were generated with immunoSEQ multiplex PCR, while TCRdb's copy carries only in-frame clones and drops some. D and trimming were read from the DNA, whereas the V and J calls and clone size are those reported in that table. Of roughly 410,000 clones in the sample, approximately 89% are singletons; the top ten hold about 2.5%.

The source material was peripheral blood. The origin of this receptor is a woman aged 55-70 years with COVID-19, enrolled during active disease. The chain carries TRBV5-5 and TRBJ2-7, with TRBD2 as a possible D gene (6 bases). CDR3 loop: CASRSGLSGLYEQYF. The CDR3 DNA follows: TGTGCCAGCAGGTCGGGACTCTCAGGTTTGTACGAGCAGTACTTC.